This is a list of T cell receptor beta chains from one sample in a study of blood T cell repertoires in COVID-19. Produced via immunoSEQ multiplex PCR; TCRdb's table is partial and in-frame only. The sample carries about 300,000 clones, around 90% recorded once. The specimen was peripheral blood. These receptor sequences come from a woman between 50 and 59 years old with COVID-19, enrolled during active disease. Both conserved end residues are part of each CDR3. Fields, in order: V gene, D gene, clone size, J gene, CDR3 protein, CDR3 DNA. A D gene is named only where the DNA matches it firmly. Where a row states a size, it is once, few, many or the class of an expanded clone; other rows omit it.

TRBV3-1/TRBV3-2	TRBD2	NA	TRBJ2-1	CASSSYGRAYNEQFF	TGTGCCAGCAGCTCGTACGGGAGGGCCTACAATGAGCAGTTCTTC
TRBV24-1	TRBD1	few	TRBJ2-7	CATSDWGTGGQYF	TGTGCCACCAGTGATTGGGGGACAGGTGGGCAGTACTTC
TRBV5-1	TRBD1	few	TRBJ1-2	CASSPTGQVNYGYTF	TGCGCCAGCAGCCCTACGGGACAGGTCAACTATGGCTACACCTTC
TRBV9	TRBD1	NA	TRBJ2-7	CASSVATGGYSYEQYF	TGTGCCAGCAGCGTAGCCACAGGGGGCTATTCCTACGAGCAGTACTTC
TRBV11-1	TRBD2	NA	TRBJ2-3	CASSLATAGGSDTQYF	TGTGCCAGCAGCTTAGCGACCGCGGGAGGATCAGATACGCAGTATTTT
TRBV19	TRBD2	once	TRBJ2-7	CASSYRLAGGGGASYEQYF	TGTGCCAGTAGTTACCGACTAGCGGGAGGCGGTGGGGCGTCCTACGAGCAGTACTTC
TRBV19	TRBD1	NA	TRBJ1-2	CASSIEGQINGYTF	TGTGCCAGTAGTATAGAGGGACAGATCAATGGCTACACCTTC
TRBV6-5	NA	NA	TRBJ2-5	CASRLQAARETQYF	TGTGCCAGCAGGCTCCAGGCAGCTCGAGAGACCCAGTACTTC
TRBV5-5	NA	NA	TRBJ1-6	CASSWIETQALHF	TGTGCCAGCAGCTGGATTGAGACACAGGCCCTCCACTTT
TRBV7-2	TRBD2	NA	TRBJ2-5	CASSPRLAGSRETQYF	TGTGCCAGCAGCCCCCGGCTAGCGGGATCGCGGGAGACCCAGTACTTC
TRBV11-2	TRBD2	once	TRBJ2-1	CASSRLAGTNEQFF	TGTGCCAGCAGTCGACTAGCGGGGACAAATGAGCAGTTCTTC
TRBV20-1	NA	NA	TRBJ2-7	CSADTSYEQYF	TGCAGTGCCGACACCTCCTACGAGCAGTACTTC
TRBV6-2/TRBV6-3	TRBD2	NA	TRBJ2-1	CASSPRGSFSGSELYNEQFF	TGTGCCAGCAGCCCCAGAGGGTCCTTTAGCGGGTCGGAGCTCTACAATGAGCAGTTCTTC
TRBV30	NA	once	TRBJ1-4	CAWSVLVGGEKLFF	TGTGCCTGGAGTGTACTTGTCGGGGGGGAAAAACTGTTTTTT
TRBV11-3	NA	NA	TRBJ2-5	CASSAGLGGQETQYF	TGTGCCAGCAGCGCCGGATTGGGGGGCCAAGAGACCCAGTACTTC
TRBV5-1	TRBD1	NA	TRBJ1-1	CASSQGQGIRAFF	TGCGCCAGCAGCCAAGGACAGGGGATCCGAGCTTTCTTT
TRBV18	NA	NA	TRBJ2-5	CASSPLWGATQETQYF	TGTGCCAGCTCACCACTGTGGGGAGCTACACAAGAGACCCAGTACTTC
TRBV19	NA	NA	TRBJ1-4	CASSIESSLFF	TGTGCCAGTAGTATAGAGTCGTCTTTGTTTTTT
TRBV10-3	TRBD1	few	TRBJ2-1	CAISEGTASYNEQFF	TGTGCCATCAGTGAAGGGACAGCCTCCTACAATGAGCAGTTCTTC
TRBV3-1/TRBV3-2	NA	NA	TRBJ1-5	CASSHSRGTNQPQHF	TGTGCCAGCAGCCACTCTAGGGGGACGAATCAGCCCCAGCATTTT
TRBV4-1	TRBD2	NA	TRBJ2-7	CASSQITAGLAVYEQYF	TGCGCCAGCAGCCAAATTACTGCGGGACTAGCGGTCTACGAGCAGTACTTC
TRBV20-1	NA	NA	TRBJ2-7	CSARASYEQYF	TGCAGTGCTAGAGCGTCCTACGAGCAGTACTTC
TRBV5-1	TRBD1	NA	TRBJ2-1	CASSLFGQGALGEQFF	TGCGCCAGCAGCTTGTTCGGGCAGGGGGCGCTGGGTGAGCAGTTCTTC
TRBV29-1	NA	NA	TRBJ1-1	CSVEASTRTEAFF	TGCAGCGTTGAGGCCTCGACAAGGACTGAAGCTTTCTTT
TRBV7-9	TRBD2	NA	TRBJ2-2	CASSSLLAGAAGELFF	TGTGCCAGCAGCTCCTTACTAGCGGGAGCGGCCGGGGAGCTGTTTTTT
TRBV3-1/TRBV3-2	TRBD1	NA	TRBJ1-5	CASSQVNPLRQGNSGNQPQHF	TGTGCCAGCAGCCAAGTGAACCCACTCAGACAGGGAAATTCTGGCAATCAGCCCCAGCATTTT
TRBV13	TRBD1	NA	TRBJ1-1	CASSTYRGRNTEAFF	TGTGCCAGCAGCACCTACAGGGGGCGAAACACTGAAGCTTTCTTT
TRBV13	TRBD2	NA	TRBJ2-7	CASSQVVGLAGGKGSGEQYF	TGTGCCAGCAGCCAAGTTGTCGGGCTAGCGGGAGGGAAAGGGTCGGGCGAGCAGTACTTC
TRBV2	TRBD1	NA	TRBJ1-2	CASSEATGNYGYTF	TGTGCCAGCAGTGAAGCGACAGGGAACTATGGCTACACCTTC
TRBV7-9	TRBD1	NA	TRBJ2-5	CASSPRTGGQETQYF	TGTGCCAGCAGCCCGCGGACAGGGGGCCAAGAGACCCAGTACTTC
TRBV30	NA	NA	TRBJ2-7	CACSPWDSSYEQYF	TGTGCCTGTTCTCCTTGGGACTCATCCTACGAGCAGTACTTC
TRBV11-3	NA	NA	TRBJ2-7	CASSLVTGKYEQYF	TGTGCCAGCAGCTTAGTCACAGGGAAATACGAGCAGTACTTC
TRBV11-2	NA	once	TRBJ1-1	CASSLQGEVTEAFF	TGTGCCAGCAGCTTACAGGGTGAAGTCACTGAAGCTTTCTTT
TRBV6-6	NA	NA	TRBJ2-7	CASTDSRNEQYF	TGTGCCAGCACGGACAGTCGCAACGAGCAGTACTTC
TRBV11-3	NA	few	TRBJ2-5	CASSPGRSLGETQYF	TGTGCCAGCAGCCCGGGTAGGAGCTTAGGAGAGACCCAGTACTTC
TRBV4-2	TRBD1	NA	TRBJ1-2	CASSQGTGDGYTF	TGTGCCAGCAGCCAAGGGACAGGGGACGGCTACACCTTC
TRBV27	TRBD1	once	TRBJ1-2	CASSFVGIGGSSRANYGYTF	TGTGCCAGCAGTTTTGTGGGGATAGGGGGCTCCAGCCGAGCTAACTATGGCTACACCTTC
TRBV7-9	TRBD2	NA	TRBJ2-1	CASSGKPGLAGDEQFF	TGTGCCAGCAGCGGTAAACCGGGACTAGCGGGAGATGAGCAGTTCTTC
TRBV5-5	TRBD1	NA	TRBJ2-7	CASSSGAQGAFNEQYF	TGTGCCAGCAGCTCAGGCGCGCAGGGGGCTTTTAACGAGCAGTACTTC
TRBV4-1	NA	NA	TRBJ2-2	CASSQREGAVGELFF	TGCGCCAGCAGCCAACGCGAGGGAGCGGTCGGGGAGCTGTTTTTT
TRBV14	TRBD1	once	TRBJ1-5	CASKSLQGNQPQHF	TGTGCCAGCAAAAGCTTACAGGGGAATCAGCCCCAGCATTTT
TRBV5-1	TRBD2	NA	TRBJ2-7	CASQYRDTGLAGGSYEQYF	TGCGCCAGCCAATACCGGGACACGGGACTAGCGGGGGGATCCTACGAGCAGTACTTC
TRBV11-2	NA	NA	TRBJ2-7	CASSPFADTNWNEQYF	TGTGCCAGCAGCCCCTTCGCGGACACAAATTGGAACGAGCAGTACTTC
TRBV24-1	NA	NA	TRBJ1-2	CATSDGGRGGDYGYTF	TGTGCCACCAGTGATGGGGGTAGGGGGGGCGACTATGGCTACACCTTC
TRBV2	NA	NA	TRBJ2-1	CASEYQIGRQFF	TGTGCCAGCGAATACCAAATCGGTAGGCAGTTCTTC
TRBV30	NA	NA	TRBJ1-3	CAWDRGRGNTIYF	TGTGCCTGGGACCGGGGTAGAGGAAACACCATATATTTT
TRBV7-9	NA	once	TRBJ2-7	CASSGEGVGLYEQYF	TGTGCCAGCAGCGGCGAGGGAGTAGGGTTATACGAGCAGTACTTC
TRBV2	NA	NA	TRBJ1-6	CASSDYVPGPSPLHF	TGTGCCAGCAGTGATTATGTTCCTGGGCCTTCACCCCTCCACTTT
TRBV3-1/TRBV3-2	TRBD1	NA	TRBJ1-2	CASSQDFKGARGYTF	TGTGCCAGCAGCCAGGATTTTAAGGGGGCGCGTGGCTACACCTTC
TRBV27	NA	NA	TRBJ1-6	CASSLLSQPNNSPLHF	TGTGCCAGCAGTTTACTTTCACAGCCAAATAATTCACCCCTCCACTTT
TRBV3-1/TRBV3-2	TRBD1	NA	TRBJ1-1	CASSQSADRAEAFF	TGTGCCAGCAGCCAATCCGCCGACAGGGCTGAAGCTTTCTTT
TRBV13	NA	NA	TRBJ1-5	CASSPTPAQPQHF	TGTGCCAGCAGCCCCACTCCCGCGCAGCCCCAGCATTTT
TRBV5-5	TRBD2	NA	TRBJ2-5	CASSPGLAGGLETQYF	TGTGCCAGCAGCCCAGGACTAGCGGGAGGGCTTGAGACCCAGTACTTC
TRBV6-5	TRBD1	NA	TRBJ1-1	CASSRDRGLNTEAFF	TGTGCCAGCAGTAGGGACAGGGGGTTGAACACTGAAGCTTTCTTT